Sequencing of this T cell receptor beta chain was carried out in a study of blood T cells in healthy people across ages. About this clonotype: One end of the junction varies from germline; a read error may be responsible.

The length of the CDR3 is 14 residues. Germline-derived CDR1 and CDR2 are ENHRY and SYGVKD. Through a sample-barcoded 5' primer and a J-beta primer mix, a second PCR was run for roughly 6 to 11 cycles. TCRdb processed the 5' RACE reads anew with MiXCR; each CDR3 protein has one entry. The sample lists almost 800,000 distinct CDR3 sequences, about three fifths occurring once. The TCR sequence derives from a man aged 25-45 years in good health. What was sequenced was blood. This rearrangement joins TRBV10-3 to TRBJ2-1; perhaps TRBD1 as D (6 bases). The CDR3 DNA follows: TGTGCAATCAGCCAGACAGGCCGAAATTCAGAGCAGTTCTTC. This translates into CAISQTGRNSEQFF.